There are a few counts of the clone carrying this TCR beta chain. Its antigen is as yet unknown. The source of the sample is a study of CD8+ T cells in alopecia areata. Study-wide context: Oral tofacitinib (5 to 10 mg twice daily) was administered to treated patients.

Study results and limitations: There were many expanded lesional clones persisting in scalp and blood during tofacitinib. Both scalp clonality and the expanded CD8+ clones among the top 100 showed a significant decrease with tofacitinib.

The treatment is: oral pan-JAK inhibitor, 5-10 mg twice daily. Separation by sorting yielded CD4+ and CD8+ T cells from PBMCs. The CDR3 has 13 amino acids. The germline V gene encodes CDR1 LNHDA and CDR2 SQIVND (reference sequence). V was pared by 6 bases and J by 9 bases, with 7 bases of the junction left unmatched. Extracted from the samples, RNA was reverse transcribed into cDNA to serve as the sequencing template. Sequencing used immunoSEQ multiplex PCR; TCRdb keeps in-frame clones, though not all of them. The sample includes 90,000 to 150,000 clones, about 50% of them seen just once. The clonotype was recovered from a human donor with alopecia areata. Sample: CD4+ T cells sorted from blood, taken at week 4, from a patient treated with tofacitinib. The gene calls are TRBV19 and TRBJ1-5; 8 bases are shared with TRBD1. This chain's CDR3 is CASSTQGDRPQHF. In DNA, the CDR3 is TGTGCCAGTAGCACACAGGGGGATCGGCCCCAGCATTTT. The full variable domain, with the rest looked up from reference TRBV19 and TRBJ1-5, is DGGITQSPKYLFRKEGQNVTLSCEQNLNHDAMYWYRQDPGQGLRLIYYSQIVNDFQKGDIAEGYSVSREKKESFPLTVTSAQKNPTAFYLCASSTQGDRPQHFGDGTRLSIL.